The subject of this entry is one T cell receptor (beta chain). Antigen: not known. This specimen comes from a study of OX40 agonist ivuxolimab in advanced cancers. About the study: Patients received ivuxolimab, an agonistic anti-OX40 (CD134) antibody. Eligibility rules accepted prior anti-PD-1, anti-PD-L1 or anti-CTLA-4 therapy, and over 35% had some. Study results and limitations: Certain nonresponding patients likewise had low normalized T-cell clonal expansion. More expanded clones were seen, on average, in CD8+ T cells than in CD4+.

CDR3 length: 15 amino acids. The germline V gene has CDR1 GTSNPN and CDR2 SVGIG (reference sequence). The ends lost 4 bases at V and 5 bases at J; junction bases unmatched: 12. Libraries were prepared by immunoSEQ multiplex PCR; TCRdb keeps only in-frame clonotypes and omits some of them. The sample yields approximately 100,000 clones, 80% to 90% seen once. The starting material was CD4+ or CD8+ T cells sorted from blood, obtained in a trial of the OX40 agonist ivuxolimab. The chain couples TRBV30 to TRBJ2-7; 9 nucleotides agree with TRBD2. The receptor's source is an adult with an advanced solid tumor such as melanoma, head and neck, liver or kidney cancer. CDR3 sequence reads: CAWTSGAPELDEQYF. The CDR3 DNA reads as TGTGCCTGGACTAGCGGGGCCCCCGAGCTCGACGAGCAGTACTTC.